This T cell receptor (beta chain) was sequenced for a study of low-dose radiotherapy and immunotherapy resistance in tumors. Study in general: Cohort 1 received 0.5 Gy per fraction every 2 weeks, totaling 6.5 Gy.

Time point indicated: before trial treatment. Patients who could take part had advanced solid tumors with no tumor-infiltrating lymphocytes. This clonotype was seen at least ten times. Primers used for first-strand cDNA, a TRAV- and TRBV-specific set, covered both alpha and beta chains. Both a constant-region primer and a V-primer adapter served to amplify TCRs across around 20 PCR cycles. TCRdb re-analysed the reads in MiXCR, keeping a single row per CDR3 protein. This table holds nearly 95,000 distinct CDR3 sequences, 9.4% found once. The receptor comes from a male donor with prostate cancer. The sample consisted of PBMCs, taken before treatment.

CDR3 in amino acids: CASSLSGSDGTQYF. The CDR3, as DNA: TGCGCCAGCAGCCTCTCGGGTAGCGACGGGACCCAGTACTTC. The chain combines TRBV5-1 with TRBJ2-5, with a possible D match to TRBD2 (5 bases). Germline-derived CDR1 and CDR2 are SGHRS and YFSETQ. V lost 4 bases and J lost 7, with 17 bases in between. There are 14 residues in the CDR3.